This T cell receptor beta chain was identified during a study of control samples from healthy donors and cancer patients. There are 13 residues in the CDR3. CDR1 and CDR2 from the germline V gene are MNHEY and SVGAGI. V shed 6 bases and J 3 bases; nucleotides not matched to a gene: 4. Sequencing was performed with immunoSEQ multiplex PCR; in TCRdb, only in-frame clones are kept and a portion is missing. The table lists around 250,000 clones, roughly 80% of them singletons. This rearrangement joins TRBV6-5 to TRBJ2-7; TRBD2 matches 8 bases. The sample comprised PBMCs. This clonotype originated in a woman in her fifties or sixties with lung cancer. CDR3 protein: CASSKTSVYEQYF. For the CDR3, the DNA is TGTGCCAGCAGCAAGACTAGCGTCTACGAGCAGTACTTC.